A single sample is the source of the 25 T cell receptor beta chains below, sequenced in a study of blood T cell repertoires in COVID-19. Repertoires were generated with immunoSEQ multiplex PCR, while TCRdb's copy carries only in-frame clones and drops some. The repertoire includes 190,000 or so clones, roughly 82% of them detected once, and 7% to 10% sits in the top ten. Sample: PBMCs or T cells enriched from blood (not recorded which). The receptors stem from a woman aged 25 to 45 who had recovered from COVID-19.

V and J are TRBV7-6 and TRBJ2-2; 8 bases are a match to TRBD2. Losses at the gene ends were 6 bases for V and 2 bases for J; bases not matched to a gene: 5. CDR1 SGHVS and CDR2 FNYEAQ come from the germline V gene. The CDR3 is 15 residues long. CDR3 residues: CASRELAGNTGELFF. The DNA of the CDR3 is TGTGCCAGCAGGGAGCTAGCGGGTAACACCGGGGAGCTGTTTTTT.

This clone showed up just a few times. The chain employs TRBV5-1 and TRBJ1-4; 10 nucleotides agree with TRBD1. Germline-derived CDR1 and CDR2 are SGHRS and YFSETQ. With V trimmed by 1 base and J by 3 bases, 6 bases remained unmatched. The CDR3 has 17 residues. The CDR3 DNA reads as TGCGCCAGCAGCTTGTGGGACAGGGGAGCAGCTAATGAAAAACTGTTTTTT. It is translated as CASSLWDRGAANEKLFF.

The chain combines TRBV28 with TRBJ2-1, with 10 bases fitting TRBD2. The trim removed 5 bases at V and 4 bases at J, leaving 5 bases unmatched. Germline V CDR1 and CDR2: MDHEN, SYDVKM. The CDR3 totals 15 residues. The CDR3 coding sequence is TGTGCCAGCAGTATAACTAGCGGGACGTACAATGAGCAGTTCTTC. It is translated as CASSITSGTYNEQFF.

This clone occurred once. J is TRBJ1-2 and V is TRBV11-2, with TRBD1 as a possible D gene (6 bases). V shed 1 base and J shed 5 bases, with 11 bases lying between them. Per germline, CDR1 SGHAT and CDR2 FQNNGV. CDR3 length: 14 amino acids. The CDR3 spells CASSLGGLSYGYTF. The CDR3 coding sequence is TGTGCCAGCAGCTTAGGGGGGCTCAGTTATGGCTACACCTTC.

V gene TRBV2 combines with J gene TRBJ2-7; 9 nucleotides match TRBD2. The germline CDR1 and CDR2 sequences are SNHLY and FYNNEI. The CDR3 sequence is 15 residues long. Trimming removed 5 bases from V and 3 bases from J; junction bases left unmatched: 8. Here the CDR3 reads CASSWGGRVDYEQYF. The DNA for the CDR3 is TGTGCCAGCAGTTGGGGCGGGAGGGTTGACTACGAGCAGTACTTC.

This clone was found once. This chain joins TRBV12-3 or TRBV12-4 and TRBJ2-7, with unresolved D. There are 13 residues in the CDR3. The ends were cut back, 6 bases at V and 3 bases at J, with 12 bases in the middle. For the CDR3, the DNA is TGTGCCAGCAGCCAAGACTCGATCTACGAGCAGTACTTC. Translation gives CASSQDSIYEQYF.

The CDR3 DNA is TGTGCCTGGAGTGTACGTCTAGCGGGAGGGAACACCTACGAGCAGTACTTC. This encodes CAWSVRLAGGNTYEQYF. This rearrangement joins TRBV30 to TRBJ2-7; TRBD2 agrees at 12 bases. Germline values: CDR1 GTSNPN, CDR2 SVGIG (reference sequence). Losses at the gene ends were 0 bases for V and 2 bases for J; bases not matched to a gene: 8. The CDR3 spans 17 residues. Together with reference TRBV30 and TRBJ2-7, the CDR3 gives the full variable domain: SQTIHQWPATLVQPVGSPLSLECTVEGTSNPNLYWYRQAAGRGLQLLFYSVGIGQISSEVPQNLSASRPQDRQFILSSKKLLLSDSGFYLCAWSVRLAGGNTYEQYFGPGTRLTVT.

This clone was recorded only once. V and J are TRBV6-5 and TRBJ1-1; D unclear. V dropped 5 bases and J dropped 3 bases, with 4 bases sitting between them. The CDR3 runs 11 residues. Germline V gene lookup returns CDR1 MNHEY and CDR2 SVGAGI. The CDR3 spells CASSPDTEAFF. CDR3 nucleotide sequence: TGTGCCAGCAGTCCCGACACTGAAGCTTTCTTT.

The chain recombines TRBV9 with TRBJ2-2; 10 bases match TRBD1. This CDR3 is built from 14 residues. The V segment lost 6 bases and the J segment 6 bases; nucleotides outside the gene matches: 5. CDR1 and CDR2 (germline): SGDLS, YYNGEE. In DNA, the CDR3 is TGTGCCAGCACGGGACAGGGGAGGGCCGGGGAGCTGTTTTTT. Translation gives CASTGQGRAGELFF.

This sequence joins TRBV7-3 and TRBJ1-6; 8 nucleotides align to TRBD1. CDR1 SGHTA and CDR2 FQGTGA come from the germline V gene. CDR3 length equals 16 residues. V lost 5 bases to trimming and J lost 6 bases; unmatched junction nucleotides: 9. The CDR3 loop is CASSTPGQGINSPLHF. In DNA, the CDR3 is TGTGCCAGCAGCACACCCGGACAGGGAATTAATTCACCCCTCCACTTT.

This rearrangement joins TRBV19 to TRBJ2-3; 10 bases line up with TRBD2. V was pared by 4 bases and J by 8 bases, with 18 bases of the junction left unmatched. This CDR3 comprises 18 residues. Looked up from germline, CDR1 is LNHDA and CDR2 is SQIVND (reference sequence). CDR3 in amino acids: CASSSPPSGGTSERTQYF. In nucleotides, the CDR3 is TGTGCCAGTAGTAGTCCGCCGTCAGGGGGGACTAGCGAACGTACGCAGTATTTT.

The chain links TRBV7-2 to TRBJ2-1, with TRBD1 identical over 8 bases. Germline-derived CDR1 and CDR2 are SGHTA and FQGNSA. The ends lost 6 bases at V and 4 bases at J; junction bases unmatched: 8. This CDR3 has 15 residues. The CDR3 DNA reads as TGTGCCAGCAGTTCCTACGGACAGGGATACAATGAGCAGTTCTTC. This codes for CASSSYGQGYNEQFF.

This chain connects TRBV11-2 to TRBJ2-3; 8 positions match TRBD2. The V gene end was trimmed by 5 bases and the J gene end by 6 bases; junction bases not matched to a gene: 13. The CDR3 runs 16 residues. CDR1 and CDR2 (germline): SGHAT, FQNNGV. In DNA, the CDR3 is TGTGCCAGCAGCCCGTCGGGGGCGGGAGGAGGTGATACGCAGTATTTT. Residues: CASSPSGAGGGDTQYF. The entire variable domain, with the rest obtained from reference TRBV11-2 and TRBJ2-3, is as follows: EAGVAQSPRYKIIEKRQSVAFWCNPISGHATLYWYQQILGQGPKLLIQFQNNGVVDDSQLPKDRFSAERLKGVDSTLKIQPAKLEDSAVYLCASSPSGAGGGDTQYFGPGTRLTVL.

The chain joins TRBV6-4 to TRBJ2-3, with 12 nucleotides matching TRBD2. The germline V gene has CDR1 MRHNA and CDR2 SNTAGT. The CDR3 covers 15 residues. After removal of 6 bases from V and 2 bases from J, the junction contained 3 bases not matched to a gene. DNA of the CDR3: TGTGCCAGCAGCGGGACTAGCGGGCACACAGATACGCAGTATTTT. This encodes CASSGTSGHTDTQYF.

The chain links TRBV5-5 to TRBJ2-7; TRBD2 matches 7 bases. The junction had 13 bases not matched to a gene; V was cut back by 0 bases and J by 7 bases. The CDR3 loop spans 16 amino acids. Germline V lookup: CDR1 SGHKS, CDR2 YYEKEE (reference sequence). CDR3 coding DNA: TGTGCCAGCAGCTTGGCCGCGGCAGGGAGGGCGAGGGAGCAGTACTTC. It is translated as CASSLAAAGRAREQYF.

The chain carries TRBV19 and TRBJ2-7, with TRBD2 matching 14 bases. The CDR3 has 16 amino acids. V lost 6 bases and J lost 3; bases outside the gene matches: 7. Germline loops: CDR1 LNHDA, CDR2 SQIVND (reference sequence). This chain's CDR3 is CASSNGLAGGNYEQYF. The DNA for the CDR3 is TGTGCCAGTAGCAATGGACTAGCGGGAGGTAACTACGAGCAGTACTTC.

The chain joins TRBV28 to TRBJ2-7; 8 bases match TRBD2. The junction had 2 bases not matched to a gene; V was cut back by 2 bases and J by 2 bases. From germline, CDR1 is MDHEN and CDR2 SYDVKM. This CDR3 has 14 residues. The CDR3 region has the DNA TGTGCCAGCAGTTTAGCGGGAGGCCCCTACGAGCAGTACTTC. Amino acid sequence: CASSLAGGPYEQYF.

The chain employs TRBV14 and TRBJ2-1, with 7 bases aligning to TRBD2. Germline V gene lookup returns CDR1 SGHDN and CDR2 FVKESK. This CDR3 is 15 amino acids long. Trimming cost V 3 bases and J 5 bases; bases outside gene matches: 7. The CDR3 sequence: CASSHSGGSHNEQFF. In nucleotides, the CDR3 is TGTGCCAGCAGCCATAGTGGCGGGAGTCACAATGAGCAGTTCTTC.

This clone was counted once. The chain uses TRBV27 and TRBJ2-3; TRBD2 matches 8 bases. Germline CDR1 MNHEY, CDR2 SMNVEV (reference sequence). V trimming: 8 bases; J trimming: 5 bases; junction bases outside the gene matches: 18. This CDR3 has 17 amino acids. CDR3 protein: CASGFTGAAGVEDTQYF. As DNA, the CDR3 is TGTGCCAGCGGATTTACGGGGGCAGCGGGAGTGGAAGATACGCAGTATTTT.

The rearrangement joins TRBV28 to TRBJ1-5; 9 bases agree with TRBD1. Trimming removed 3 bases from V and 7 bases from J; junction bases left unmatched: 7. CDR3 length: 15 amino acids. Germline-derived CDR1 and CDR2 are MDHEN and SYDVKM. CDR3 protein: CASSFPQDRGQPQHF. The CDR3 DNA reads TGTGCCAGCAGTTTTCCCCAGGACAGGGGACAGCCCCAGCATTTT.

The V call is TRBV7-9, the J call TRBJ2-2; 7 positions match TRBD2. Unmatched junction bases numbered 5, after V lost 9 bases and J lost 4 bases. The germline V gene encodes CDR1 SEHNR and CDR2 FQNEAQ (reference sequence). The CDR3 runs 13 residues. CDR3 DNA: TGTGCCAGTAAAGCGGGAAGCACCGGGGAGCTGTTTTTT. Translating gives CASKAGSTGELFF.

The rearrangement joins TRBV5-4 to TRBJ2-7; 7 bases align to TRBD1. In germline, CDR1 is SGHNT, CDR2 YYREEE (reference sequence). The CDR3 length is 12 residues. The J segment lost 7 bases and the V segment lost 1 base, leaving 2 bases of the junction unmatched. Written as DNA, the CDR3 is TGTGCCAGCAGCTTGTCACAGGGGGAGCAGTACTTC. It encodes CASSLSQGEQYF. Combining the CDR3 with reference TRBV5-4 and TRBJ2-7 gives the whole variable domain ETGVTQSPTHLIKTRGQQVTLRCSSQSGHNTVSWYQQALGQGPQFIFQYYREEENGRGNFPPRFSGLQFPNYSSELNVNALELDDSALYLCASSLSQGEQYFGPGTRLTVT.

The chain links TRBV2 to TRBJ2-3, with 9 nucleotides matching TRBD2. The germline V gene encodes CDR1 SNHLY and CDR2 FYNNEI. V dropped 5 bases and J dropped 0; count of bases not matched to a gene: 9. The length of the CDR3 is 17 residues. Here the CDR3 DNA reads TGTGCCAGCAGTCGGAGGCTAGCGGGACCCAGCACAGATACGCAGTATTTT. This encodes CASSRRLAGPSTDTQYF.

This rearrangement joins TRBV3-1 (or the pseudogene TRBV3-2) to TRBJ2-1, with 9 bases that match TRBD2. This CDR3 is built from 15 residues. V lost 4 bases to trimming and J lost 0 bases; unmatched junction nucleotides: 1. Per germline, CDR1 LGHDT and CDR2 YNNKEL (reference sequence). CDR3 residues: CASSLGLASYNEQFF. The CDR3 bases are TGTGCCAGCAGCCTGGGACTAGCCTCCTACAATGAGCAGTTCTTC.

Comments on this clone: Likely a read error: the CDR3 ends without its conserved phenylalanine or tryptophan. Because the CDR3's place on the DNA is in doubt, the DNA is left out and the CDR3 is given as listed by TCRdb. The chain employs TRBV27 and TRBJ1-2; the D call in the table, TRBD1, was not verified against the DNA. The germline CDR1 and CDR2 sequences are MNHEY and SMNVEV (reference sequence). The CDR3 is 8 residues long, ends included. The CDR3 is CASGQGAG.